This T cell receptor (beta chain) originates from a study of cytomegalovirus exposure and HLA in healthy donors. Primers: 60 Vbeta forward and 13 Jbeta reverse. The table came from immunoSEQ multiplex PCR; TCRdb's copy has only in-frame clones and leaves some out. This table holds 120,000 or so clones, around 74% found once. Though nominally healthy at sampling, donors likely had unrecorded immune exposures. The sample taken for sequencing was PBMCs. This clonotype was sampled from a woman aged 45-59 years in good health and CMV-seropositive.

CDR3 sequence (DNA): TGTGCCAGCAGCTGGCCGACAGGGGGCGGCGGAAACACCATATATTTT. This encodes CASSWPTGGGGNTIYF. V and J are TRBV5-6 and TRBJ1-3; TRBD1 matches at 10 bases. CDR3 size: 16 residues. Germline V gives CDR1 SGHDT, CDR2 YYEEEE. V shed 3 bases and J 4 bases; nucleotides not matched to a gene: 7.